Sequencing of this T cell receptor beta chain was carried out in a study of T cells in localized non-small cell lung cancer. With 5 bases removed from V and 4 bases from J, the gap between germline ends came to 15 bases. Germline V CDR1 and CDR2: MNHEY, SMNVEV (reference sequence). The CDR3 has 15 residues. Sequencing was performed with immunoSEQ multiplex PCR; in TCRdb, only in-frame clones are kept and a portion is missing. In the table there are around 69,000 clones, roughly 90% of which are singletons. This sequence was found in a woman between 35 and 70 years old with stage I lung adenocarcinoma. Sequences were derived from peripheral blood, sampled before any cancer treatment. The gene calls are TRBV27 and TRBJ2-1, with TRBD1 as a possible D gene (5 bases). The CDR3 nucleotides are TGTGCCAGCAGTCTGGGTCTTGGGGCTTACAATGAGCAGTTCTTC. Protein product: CASSLGLGAYNEQFF.